These T cell receptor beta chains were read from a single sample in a study of T cell repertoires in cytomegalovirus infection. TCRdb re-called the reads with MiXCR, one entry per CDR3 protein. Counted here are 200,000 to 300,000 distinct CDR3 sequences, approximately 13% occurring once; the ten biggest clones make up under 2%. The sample was PBMCs. The source is a human donor in good health (CMV status not recorded). Some clones in this sample may be carry-over from other donors' samples. Both conserved end residues are part of each CDR3. The D gene is left open where the match is weak. Size is stated for part of the rows, as once, few or many counts, or as a class when the clone is expanded.

clone_size: many
v_call: TRBV7-2
d_call: TRBD1
j_call: TRBJ1-5
cdr3_nt: TGTGCCAGCAGTGGACAGGGGTACAATCAGCCCCAGCATTTT
cdr3_aa: CASSGQGYNQPQHF

clone_size: .
v_call: TRBV28
d_call: .
j_call: TRBJ2-2
cdr3_nt: TGTGCCAGCAGTTTATTTGGGCGTCTGTTTTTT
cdr3_aa: CASSLFGRLFF

clone_size: .
v_call: TRBV19
d_call: TRBD1
j_call: TRBJ2-1
cdr3_nt: TGTGCCAGTAGTTCCACAGGGGCCGACAACAATGAGCAGTTCTTC
cdr3_aa: CASSSTGADNNEQFF

clone_size: few
v_call: TRBV7-2
d_call: .
j_call: TRBJ2-4
cdr3_nt: TGTGCCAGCAGGGCCGACGGTTTGGACATTCAGTACTTC
cdr3_aa: CASRADGLDIQYF

clone_size: .
v_call: TRBV5-1
d_call: TRBD1
j_call: TRBJ2-7
cdr3_nt: TGCGCCAGCAGCACCCGGACAGGGTGGGACGAGCAGTACTTC
cdr3_aa: CASSTRTGWDEQYF

clone_size: many
v_call: TRBV28
d_call: TRBD1
j_call: TRBJ2-1
cdr3_nt: TGTGCCAGCAGCTTTCTTGACAGGGGGAATGAGCAGTTCTTC
cdr3_aa: CASSFLDRGNEQFF

clone_size: few
v_call: TRBV28
d_call: .
j_call: TRBJ2-3
cdr3_nt: TGTGCCAGCAGTTTATCCCGAGGGGTTGGCACAGATACGCAGTATTTT
cdr3_aa: CASSLSRGVGTDTQYF

clone_size: many
v_call: TRBV11-2
d_call: TRBD1
j_call: TRBJ2-5
cdr3_nt: TGTGCCAGCAGGGAATCAACGGGACAGGGGGTCGCCGTGCTGTACTTC
cdr3_aa: CASRESTGQGVAVLYF

clone_size: few
v_call: TRBV10-3
d_call: .
j_call: TRBJ2-7
cdr3_nt: TGTGCCATCAGCCCCCGGGACACGGCAAGCTACGAGCAGTACTTC
cdr3_aa: CAISPRDTASYEQYF

clone_size: .
v_call: TRBV27
d_call: .
j_call: TRBJ2-1
cdr3_nt: TGTGCCAGCAGTTTCCTAGCGCGGGAGCAGTTCTTC
cdr3_aa: CASSFLAREQFF

clone_size: many
v_call: TRBV14
d_call: TRBD2
j_call: TRBJ2-2
cdr3_nt: TGTGCCAGCAGCCCCACTAGCGGGAATGGCGGGGAGCTGTTTTTT
cdr3_aa: CASSPTSGNGGELFF

clone_size: many
v_call: TRBV7-2
d_call: .
j_call: TRBJ2-5
cdr3_nt: TGTGCCAGCAGCCGCGACACGGAGACCCAGTACTTC
cdr3_aa: CASSRDTETQYF

clone_size: many
v_call: TRBV10-3
d_call: .
j_call: TRBJ1-3
cdr3_nt: TGTGCCATCAGTGAGTCCCGAAGCTCTGGAAACACCATATATTTT
cdr3_aa: CAISESRSSGNTIYF

clone_size: many
v_call: TRBV18
d_call: .
j_call: TRBJ1-2
cdr3_nt: TGTGCCAGCTCACCAGACCAAGAGCGTGGCTACACCTTC
cdr3_aa: CASSPDQERGYTF

clone_size: many
v_call: TRBV15
d_call: .
j_call: TRBJ2-7
cdr3_nt: TGTGCCACCAGCAGAGATCGGTCGGGGCACTACGAGCAGTACTTC
cdr3_aa: CATSRDRSGHYEQYF

clone_size: many
v_call: TRBV7-2
d_call: .
j_call: TRBJ1-6
cdr3_nt: TGTGCCAGCAGCTTATTTCCGGGATGGGAAAATTCACCCCTCCACTTT
cdr3_aa: CASSLFPGWENSPLHF

clone_size: .
v_call: TRBV12-3/TRBV12-4
d_call: .
j_call: TRBJ1-1
cdr3_nt: TGTGCCAGCAGCTACGACAGGTCCACTGAAGCTTTCTTT
cdr3_aa: CASSYDRSTEAFF

clone_size: .
v_call: TRBV9
d_call: .
j_call: TRBJ2-5
cdr3_nt: TGTGCCAGCAGCGTAGGCAATCACGGCGGGACACCCCAAGAGACCCAGTACTTC
cdr3_aa: CASSVGNHGGTPQETQYF

clone_size: many
v_call: TRBV19
d_call: TRBD2
j_call: TRBJ2-3
cdr3_nt: TGTGCCAGTAGCCCCCAGCGGGGGCCCCCCTGGGGTACGCAGTATTTT
cdr3_aa: CASSPQRGPPWGTQYF

clone_size: .
v_call: TRBV20-1
d_call: .
j_call: TRBJ2-3
cdr3_nt: TGCAGTGCTAGAGTGCAGAGCACAGATACGCAGTATTTT
cdr3_aa: CSARVQSTDTQYF

clone_size: .
v_call: TRBV3-1
d_call: TRBD1
j_call: TRBJ1-5
cdr3_nt: TGTGCCAGCAGCCAAGATATGACAGGGAGAAGCAATCAGCCCCAGCATTTT
cdr3_aa: CASSQDMTGRSNQPQHF

clone_size: few
v_call: TRBV14
d_call: .
j_call: TRBJ1-5
cdr3_nt: TGTGCCAGCAGCTGCCGGGACACCGCGGGAAATCAGCCCCAGCATTTT
cdr3_aa: CASSCRDTAGNQPQHF

clone_size: .
v_call: TRBV6-2/TRBV6-3
d_call: TRBD2
j_call: TRBJ2-2
cdr3_nt: TGTGCCAGCAACCGGGAGGGCTTGGCCGGGGAGCTGTTTTTT
cdr3_aa: CASNREGLAGELFF

clone_size: many
v_call: TRBV11-2
d_call: .
j_call: TRBJ2-7
cdr3_nt: TGTGCCAGCAGCTTATTAGGGTTGAAATCCCAAAACTACGAGCAGTACTTC
cdr3_aa: CASSLLGLKSQNYEQYF

clone_size: .
v_call: TRBV5-1
d_call: TRBD1
j_call: TRBJ2-7
cdr3_nt: TGCGCCAGCAGCTTGTCTCCGGACAGGTTTAACGAGCAGTACTTC
cdr3_aa: CASSLSPDRFNEQYF

clone_size: .
v_call: TRBV5-6
d_call: .
j_call: TRBJ1-5
cdr3_nt: TGTGCCAGCAGCGCAGGGGAGAGGAGCAATCAGCCCCAGCATTTT
cdr3_aa: CASSAGERSNQPQHF

clone_size: .
v_call: TRBV20-1
d_call: .
j_call: TRBJ2-3
cdr3_nt: TGCAGTGCTAGAGATCTCCGGGGGCCCACAGATACGCAGTATTTT
cdr3_aa: CSARDLRGPTDTQYF

clone_size: .
v_call: TRBV15
d_call: TRBD2
j_call: TRBJ2-1
cdr3_nt: TGTGCCACCAGCAGAGATACAGCGGGAGCAAATGAGCAGTTCTTC
cdr3_aa: CATSRDTAGANEQFF

clone_size: .
v_call: TRBV2
d_call: TRBD1
j_call: TRBJ1-4
cdr3_nt: TGTGCCAGCAGTCTACGGAGGGGGCGAACTAATGAAAAACTGTTTTTT
cdr3_aa: CASSLRRGRTNEKLFF

clone_size: many
v_call: TRBV5-6
d_call: .
j_call: TRBJ2-5
cdr3_nt: TGTGCCAGCAGCGTAGGGACGGCCCCTTGGGAGACCCAGTACTTC
cdr3_aa: CASSVGTAPWETQYF

clone_size: .
v_call: TRBV18
d_call: TRBD1
j_call: TRBJ2-4
cdr3_nt: TGTGCCAGCTCACCATCGGGACAGGGAGTCATTCAGTACTTC
cdr3_aa: CASSPSGQGVIQYF

clone_size: .
v_call: TRBV14
d_call: .
j_call: TRBJ2-1
cdr3_nt: TGTGCCAGCAGCCAAGATAGAGTAAATGCGCAGTTCTTC
cdr3_aa: CASSQDRVNAQFF

clone_size: many
v_call: TRBV6-2/TRBV6-3
d_call: .
j_call: TRBJ1-5
cdr3_nt: TGTGCCAGCAGTTACCAACGGAACGGCAATCAGCCCCAGCATTTT
cdr3_aa: CASSYQRNGNQPQHF

clone_size: few
v_call: TRBV20-1
d_call: .
j_call: TRBJ1-1
cdr3_nt: TGCAGTGCTAGAGATGGGGGGAGCACTGAAGCTTTCTTT
cdr3_aa: CSARDGGSTEAFF

clone_size: .
v_call: TRBV20-1
d_call: TRBD1
j_call: TRBJ1-5
cdr3_nt: TGCAGTGCCCGGGACAGGAACGGAGGGAGCAATCAGCCCCAGCATTTT
cdr3_aa: CSARDRNGGSNQPQHF